This TCR beta chain was captured in a study of cytomegalovirus exposure and HLA in healthy donors. Study-level points and caveats: Analysis performed later showed TCR beta chains linked to HLA being more clonally expanded than equally common others. In a later analysis, an Asian-associated ancestry cluster reportedly showed fewer N-insertions than the roughly 700-donor mean. For TCR beta chains, V- and J-gene trimming was later linked to a missense DCLRE1C variant.

In the PCR, 60 Vbeta and 13 Jbeta primers were used. Assay: immunoSEQ multiplex PCR; the TCRdb copy retains only in-frame clones and omits some. Its listing shows fewer than 150,000 clones. The germline V gene encodes CDR1 WNHNN and CDR2 SYGVQD (reference sequence). The trim removed 3 bases at V and 4 bases at J, leaving 12 bases unmatched. The length of the CDR3 is 17 residues. As to this clone: Its antigen remains unidentified.

The chain links TRBV10-1 to TRBJ2-1, with 7 positions matching TRBD2. Material for sequencing was PBMCs. This clonotype originated in a woman aged 55-69 years in good health and CMV-seronegative. This CDR3 reads CASSDIRGRAQYNEQFF. CDR3 DNA: TGCGCCAGCAGTGATATCCGGGGGAGGGCCCAATACAATGAGCAGTTCTTC.